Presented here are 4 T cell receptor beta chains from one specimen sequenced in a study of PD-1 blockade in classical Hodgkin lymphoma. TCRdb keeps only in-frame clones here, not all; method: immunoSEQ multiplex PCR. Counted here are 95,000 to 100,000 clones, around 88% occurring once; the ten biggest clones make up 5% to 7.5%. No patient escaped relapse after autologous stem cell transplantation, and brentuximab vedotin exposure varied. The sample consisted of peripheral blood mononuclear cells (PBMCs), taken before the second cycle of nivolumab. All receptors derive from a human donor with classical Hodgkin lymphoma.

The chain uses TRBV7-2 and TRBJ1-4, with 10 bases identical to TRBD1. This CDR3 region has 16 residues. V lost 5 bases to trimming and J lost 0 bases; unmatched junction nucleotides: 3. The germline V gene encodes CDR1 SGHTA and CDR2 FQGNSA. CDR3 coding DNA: TGTGCCAGCAGCCGAGGACAGGGGGCAACTAATGAAAAACTGTTTTTT. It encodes CASSRGQGATNEKLFF. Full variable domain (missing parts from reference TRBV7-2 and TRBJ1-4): GAGVSQSPSNKVTEKGKDVELRCDPISGHTALYWYRQSLGQGLEFLIYFQGNSAPDKSGLPSDRFSAERTGGSVSTLTIQRTQQEDSAVYLCASSRGQGATNEKLFFGSGTQLSVL.

CDR3 sequence (DNA): TGTGCCAGCTTCGGAACTAGCGGAAACAATGAGCAGTTCTTC. As protein: CASFGTSGNNEQFF. This chain joins TRBV6-5 and TRBJ2-1; TRBD2 aligns across 8 bases. Looked up from germline, CDR1 is MNHEY and CDR2 is SVGAGI. V was clipped by 8 bases and J by 5 bases; unmatched bases: 8. The CDR3 covers 14 residues.

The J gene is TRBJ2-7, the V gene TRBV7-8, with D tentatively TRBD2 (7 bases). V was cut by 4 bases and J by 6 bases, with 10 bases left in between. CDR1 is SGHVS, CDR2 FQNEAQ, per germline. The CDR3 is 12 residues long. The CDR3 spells CASSSGGAEQYF. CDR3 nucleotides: TGTGCCAGCAGCTCGGGGGGCGCCGAGCAGTACTTC.

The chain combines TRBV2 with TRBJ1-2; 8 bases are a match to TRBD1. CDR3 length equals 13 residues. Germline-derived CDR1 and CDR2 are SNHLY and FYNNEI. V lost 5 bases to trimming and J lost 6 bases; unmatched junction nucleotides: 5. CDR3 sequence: CASSLDRVDGYTF. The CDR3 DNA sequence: TGTGCCAGCAGTTTGGACAGGGTTGATGGCTACACCTTC. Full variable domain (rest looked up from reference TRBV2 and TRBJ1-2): EPEVTQTPSHQVTQMGQEVILRCVPISNHLYFYWYRQILGQKVEFLVSFYNNEISEKSEIFDDQFSVERPDGSNFTLKIRSTKLEDSAMYFCASSLDRVDGYTFGSGTRLTVV.